Described below is a single T cell receptor beta chain sequence and its context. The antigen it recognizes is unknown. No per-base quality is available; no much larger clone lies one base away. This specimen comes from a study of blood T cell repertoires in COVID-19 (dated by TCRdb to about 2020). The study in broad terms: Collaborator samples came from the United States, Italy and Spain and covered acute and convalescent phases of COVID-19. The material from the prospective study consisted of cDNA or gDNA derived from T cells, B-cell-depleted T cells, or PBMCs. Subjects who had been exposed to COVID-19, were actively infected with it, or had recovered from it provided the deeply sampled blood TCRbeta repertoires that made up the dataset. A freely available public database, intended as a resource for researchers studying the immune response to SARS-CoV-2, is where the repertoires were released. Samples came from the ongoing ImmuneRACE study (first 160 participants) plus 1,254 subjects from 6 global collaborators. Nearly every sample came with metadata listing a de-identified subject ID, COVID-19 status, age in years and sex. Where available, HLA class I and class II types were taken from metadata supplied by the sample provider and were not determined by assay-based typing.

Findings and caveats that apply to the study as a whole: Clinical and demographic metadata were provided uncurated, with the amount varying by source and participant.

At one collaborating source in Seattle, patients were enrolled during active infection and were followed longitudinally through the course of disease. Each collaborating institution followed its own protocols to collect whole blood in K2EDTA tubes. Collaborator samples were shipped for TCRbeta analysis as frozen whole blood, isolated PBMCs, or DNA extracted from either sample type. Measured from the cysteine to the phenylalanine, the CDR3 is 16 residues long. The kept DNA is CDR3 alone, 48 bases in frame from the first base. The germline V gene (reference sequence) gives CDR1 as LGHDT and CDR2 as YNNKEL. V is pruned by 5 bases and J by 10 bases, leaving 12 bases of the junction without a gene match. TCRbeta CDR3 regions were amplified from genomic DNA using the immunoSEQ Assay, a bias-controlled multiplex PCR. The study's own analysis went as follows. The number of nucleated cells in each sample was estimated from the amplification of reference gene primers within the assay. To quantify the absolute abundance of each unique TCRbeta CDR3 rearrangement, sequence reads were collapsed and filtered. For each sample, productive Simpson clonality was calculated by taking the square root of Simpson's diversity index across productive rearrangements. Here the immuneACCESS table is served through TCRdb, limited to in-frame sequences with V and J called. Missing clones are a known gap in these copies; in checked studies unresolved V genes cover under half, and the rest lacks a known reason. V and J calls and clone size are as listed in that table; D and trimming were resolved from the DNA. This sample has some 200,000 clones in its table, and about 82% of those were observed once. Together, the top ten hold over 2% of the sample.

Input material: peripheral blood. The rearrangement joined TRBV3-1 (or the pseudogene TRBV3-2) to TRBJ1-6; the junction holds 9 bases that match TRBD1. The TCR was taken from a woman in her 70s with COVID-19, enrolled during active disease. The nucleotide sequence reads TGTGCCAGCAGCGATAGCGGGACAGGGACTCTATCACCCCTCCACTTT. Its amino acids are CASSDSGTGTLSPLHF.